The 14 T cell receptor beta chains below come from one sample, sequenced in a study of blood T cell repertoires in COVID-19. Sequencing was performed with immunoSEQ multiplex PCR; in TCRdb, only in-frame clones are kept and a portion is missing. The data hold around 300,000 clones, with 75% to 90% observed a single time. Material for sequencing was PBMCs or T cells enriched from blood (not recorded which). These receptor sequences come from a woman under 30 who had recovered from COVID-19.

J is TRBJ2-1 and V is TRBV2; 10 positions agree with TRBD2. CDR3 size: 16 residues. With V trimmed by 6 bases and J by 5 bases, 10 bases remained unmatched. The germline V gene encodes CDR1 SNHLY and CDR2 FYNNEI. The CDR3 loop is CASRSVSGGTNNEQFF. CDR3 nucleotides: TGTGCCAGCAGATCCGTTAGCGGGGGGACGAACAATGAGCAGTTCTTC.

The gene calls are TRBV11-2 and TRBJ2-3, with D possibly matching TRBD2 (6 bases). There are 14 residues in the CDR3. Per germline, CDR1 SGHAT and CDR2 FQNNGV. Trimming pared 4 bases from V and 6 bases from J, leaving 14 bases between. CDR3 in DNA: TGTGCCAGCAGCTCAGCAGGCGGGGCGGATACGCAGTATTTT. This translates into CASSSAGGADTQYF.

The rearrangement links TRBV19 to TRBJ1-5; D unresolved. Trimming removed 2 bases from V and 2 bases from J, with 4 bases in between. The CDR3 is 13 residues long. Germline CDR1 is LNHDA and CDR2 is SQIVND (reference sequence). CDR3 nucleotide sequence: TGTGCCAGTAGTATACCAGGCAATCAGCCCCAGCATTTT. This sequence encodes CASSIPGNQPQHF.

The chain is built from TRBV15 and TRBJ1-5, with D possibly being TRBD1 (5 bases). The CDR3 has 13 amino acids. The germline V and J ends were trimmed by 0 bases and 9 bases, with 9 bases remaining between them. The germline gives CDR1 LNHNV, CDR2 YYDKDF (reference sequence). CDR3 residues: CATSRDGGGPQHF. The CDR3 DNA is TGTGCCACCAGCAGAGATGGGGGGGGGCCCCAGCATTTT.

The J gene is TRBJ2-7, the V gene TRBV25-1; tentative D call: TRBD2 (6 bases). The V end lost 3 bases, the J end lost 4 bases, and 13 bases lay between the germline ends. The length of the CDR3 is 14 residues. Germline V gene lookup returns CDR1 MGHDK and CDR2 SYGVNS. In DNA form, the CDR3 reads TGTGCCAGCAGTGACGGGGGAGGCGGGTACGAGCAGTACTTC. Translated, it gives CASSDGGGGYEQYF.

The chain has TRBV9 and TRBJ1-2, with D perhaps matching TRBD1 (5 bases). CDR1 SGDLS and CDR2 YYNGEE come from the germline V gene. V was clipped by 0 bases and J by 3 bases, with 6 bases between them. This CDR3 is built from 13 residues. The CDR3 loop is CASSVGTYYGYTF. The CDR3 coding sequence is TGTGCCAGCAGCGTAGGGACATACTATGGCTACACCTTC.

The rearrangement uses TRBV27 and TRBJ1-2; 7 bases are shared with TRBD1. There are 20 residues in the CDR3. Looked up from germline, CDR1 is MNHEY and CDR2 is SMNVEV (reference sequence). J lost 0 bases, V lost 8 bases, and 24 bases had no gene match. The CDR3 protein is CASATGPPPGQKDSNYGYTF. The CDR3 DNA is TGTGCCAGCGCCACTGGCCCACCCCCGGGACAGAAAGACTCTAACTATGGCTACACCTTC.

The V gene is TRBV28, the J gene TRBJ2-7; D not resolved. The CDR3 length is 13 residues. In germline, CDR1 is MDHEN, CDR2 SYDVKM. V was pared by 6 bases and J by 5 bases, with 14 bases between. The CDR3 nucleotides are TGTGCCAGCAGCCCCGCCATTGGCCACGAGCAGTACTTC. This gives the protein CASSPAIGHEQYF.

CDR3 sequence reads: CASSLESRNYGYTF. As DNA, the CDR3 is TGCGCCAGCAGCTTGGAATCGAGAAACTATGGCTACACCTTC. The chain joins TRBV5-1 to TRBJ1-2, with D hard to call. The V and J ends lost 0 bases and 2 bases respectively, with 8 bases between them. This CDR3 has 14 amino acids. The germline gives CDR1 SGHRS, CDR2 YFSETQ.

In its sample, this clone was seen once. In nucleotides, the CDR3 is TGTGCCAGCAGCCCCGGGGGGACTGCTGGAAACACCATATATTTT. Translating gives CASSPGGTAGNTIYF. The chain is built from TRBV28 and TRBJ1-3, with D perhaps TRBD1 (5 bases). The ends were cut back, 6 bases at V and 2 bases at J, with 14 bases in the middle. The CDR3 is made up of 15 amino acids. Germline V lookup: CDR1 MDHEN, CDR2 SYDVKM. Filled out from reference TRBV28 and TRBJ1-3, the complete variable domain reads DVKVTQSSRYLVKRTGEKVFLECVQDMDHENMFWYRQDPGLGLRLIYFSYDVKMKEKGDIPEGYSVSREKKERFSLILESASTNQTSMYLCASSPGGTAGNTIYFGEGSWLTVV.

The chain recombines TRBV18 with TRBJ2-1; a possible D gene is TRBD2 (6 bases). CDR3 length: 15 amino acids. Trimming left V 2 bases short and J 2 bases short, with 10 bases between. Germline V gene data show CDR1 as KGHSH and CDR2 as LQKENI. CDR3 residues: CASSPFGGPYNEQFF. For the CDR3, the DNA is TGTGCCAGCTCACCATTCGGGGGACCCTACAATGAGCAGTTCTTC.

In its sample, this clone was seen a few times. The V and J genes are TRBV5-1 and TRBJ2-7, with a weak D call TRBD1 (6 bases). Deletions cut 4 bases from V and 3 bases from J, with 14 bases between. Germline-derived CDR1 and CDR2 are SGHRS and YFSETQ. The CDR3 length is 14 residues. The CDR3 nucleotides read TGCGCCAGCAGCCCCGATACAGGGAGCTACGAGCAGTACTTC. Amino acid sequence: CASSPDTGSYEQYF.

The gene calls are TRBV2 and TRBJ1-6; D possibly corresponds to TRBD1 (6 bases). Germline-derived CDR1 and CDR2 are SNHLY and FYNNEI. Trimming removed 6 bases from V and 7 bases from J, with 13 bases in between. The CDR3 covers 14 residues. The CDR3 loop reads CASRRTGLNSPLHF. The CDR3 bases are TGTGCCAGCAGACGCACAGGGCTGAATTCACCCCTCCACTTT.

The chain has TRBV21-1 and TRBJ1-2; TRBD1 reflects the table's D call only, with no check against the DNA. TRBV21-1 is termed a pseudogene. There are 15 residues in the CDR3. The chain's CDR3 is CASSKGQRNPYGYTF. The CDR3 nucleotides are TGTGCCAGCAGCAAAGGACAAAGGAATCCCTATGGCTACACCTTC.